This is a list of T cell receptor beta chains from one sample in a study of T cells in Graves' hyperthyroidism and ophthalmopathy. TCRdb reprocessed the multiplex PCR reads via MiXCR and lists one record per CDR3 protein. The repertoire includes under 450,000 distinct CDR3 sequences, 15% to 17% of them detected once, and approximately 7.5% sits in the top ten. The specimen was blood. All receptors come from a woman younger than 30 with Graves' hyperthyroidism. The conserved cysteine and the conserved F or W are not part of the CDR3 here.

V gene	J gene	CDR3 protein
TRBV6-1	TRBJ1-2	ASSGGDYGYT
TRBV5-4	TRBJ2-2	ASSLDGLAENTGELF
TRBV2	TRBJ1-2	ASRRENT
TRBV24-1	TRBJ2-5	ATSDSGRGQRETQY
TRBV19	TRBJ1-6	ASSSGINSPLH
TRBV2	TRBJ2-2	ASSRGGANTGELF
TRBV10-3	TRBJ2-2	AISEVRGREAGELF
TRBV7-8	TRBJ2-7	ASSSPNDEQY
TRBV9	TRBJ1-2	ASSVGGEDSVYT
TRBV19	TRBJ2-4	ASSIDRGQGGLSKNIQY
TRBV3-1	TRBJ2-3	ASSASGGDTQY
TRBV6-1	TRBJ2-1	ASNALPSSYNEQF
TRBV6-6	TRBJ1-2	ASSYFQGQGDYGYT
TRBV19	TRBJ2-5	ASSIQETQY
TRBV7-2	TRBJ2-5	ASSPRDLAGGGTGSETQY
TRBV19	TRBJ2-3	ASSITLTDTQY
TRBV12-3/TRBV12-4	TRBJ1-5	ASSGNFGQPQH
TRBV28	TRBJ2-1	ASSRGNPYNEQF
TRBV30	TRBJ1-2	AWSGTGYGYT
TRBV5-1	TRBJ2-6	ASSPRGGLSGANVLT
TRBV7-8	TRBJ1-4	ASSLQGRTTESETNEKLF
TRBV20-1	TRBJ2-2	SARDIGTGELF
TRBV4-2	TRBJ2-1	ASSQVDGGAAMNEQF
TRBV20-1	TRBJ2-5	SARDPAGDGETQY
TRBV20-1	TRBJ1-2	SASDGNLKGDGYT
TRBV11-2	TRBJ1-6	ASSLGGRLGSPLH
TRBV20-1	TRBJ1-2	SADGYGAYGYT
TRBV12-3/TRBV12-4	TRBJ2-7	ASSILGQGGEQY
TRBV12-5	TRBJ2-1	ASGLVLVGGYNEQF
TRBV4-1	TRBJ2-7	ASSQDPGGEQY
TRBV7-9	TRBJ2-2	ASSSHRGANTGELF